The next 22 T cell receptor beta chains were all read from a single sample in a study of blood T cell repertoires in COVID-19. The method was immunoSEQ multiplex PCR; TCRdb's version includes in-frame clones alone and lacks a portion of them. Counted here are about 180,000 clones, approximately 87% occurring once; the ten biggest clones make up less than 25%. Sequenced input: peripheral blood. The source of these receptors is a man aged 65 to 85 with active or convalescent COVID-19.

The chain employs TRBV5-1 and TRBJ1-2; no reliable D call. Trimming took 4 bases from V and 2 from J, leaving 12 bases between them. The length of the CDR3 is 14 residues. The germline gives CDR1 SGHRS, CDR2 YFSETQ. This CDR3 reads CASSLSTENYGYTF. CDR3 coding DNA: TGCGCCAGCAGCCTATCTACAGAGAACTATGGCTACACCTTC. The whole variable domain, filled in from reference TRBV5-1 and TRBJ1-2, reads KAGVTQTPRYLIKTRGQQVTLSCSPISGHRSVSWYQQTPGQGLQFLFEYFSETQRNKGNFPGRFSGRQFSNSRSEMNVSTLELGDSALYLCASSLSTENYGYTFGSGTRLTVV.

The chain joins TRBV30 to TRBJ2-5, with D tentatively TRBD2 (5 bases). Germline V gene data show CDR1 as GTSNPN and CDR2 as SVGIG (reference sequence). V lost 4 bases and J lost 0, with 9 bases in between. This CDR3 is 13 amino acids long. The CDR3 here is CAWKDGDQETQYF. In DNA form, the CDR3 reads TGTGCCTGGAAGGACGGGGACCAAGAGACCCAGTACTTC.

The genes are TRBV7-9 and TRBJ1-1, with 8 bases lining up with TRBD1. CDR1 SEHNR and CDR2 FQNEAQ come from the germline V gene (reference sequence). V shed 3 bases and J 4 bases; nucleotides not matched to a gene: 7. CDR3 length equals 15 residues. This CDR3 is CASSFLPGQATEAFF. The CDR3 coding sequence is TGTGCCAGCAGCTTTTTACCGGGACAGGCCACTGAAGCTTTCTTT.

This clone was counted a single time. This chain uses TRBV3-1 (or the pseudogene TRBV3-2) with TRBJ2-4, with TRBD1 identical over 9 bases. Per germline, CDR1 LGHDT and CDR2 YNNKEL (reference sequence). Trimming cost V 1 base and J 3 bases; bases outside gene matches: 7. The CDR3 runs to 17 residues. CDR3 bases: TGTGCCAGCAGCCAAGTTAGGGAGGGACAGGGCAAAAACATTCAGTACTTC. Protein sequence: CASSQVREGQGKNIQYF.

This chain joins TRBV10-2 and TRBJ1-6; 10 bases agree with TRBD1. The CDR3 loop spans 15 amino acids. Losses at the gene ends were 6 bases for V and 4 bases for J; bases not matched to a gene: 3. CDR1 is WSHSY and CDR2 is SAAADI in the germline V gene. CDR3 loop: CASRGDRGYNSPLHF. For the CDR3, the DNA is TGCGCCAGCAGGGGGGACAGGGGATATAATTCACCCCTCCACTTT.

V and J are TRBV6-6 and TRBJ2-6; TRBD2 is a possible D gene (5 bases). Germline V CDR1 and CDR2: MNHNY, SVGAGI (reference sequence). Trimming pared 4 bases from V and 3 bases from J, leaving 10 bases between. The CDR3 has 15 amino acids. CDR3 coding DNA: TGTGCCAGCAGTTCGCGGGCGGGTGGGGCCAACGTCCTGACTTTC. Translating it yields CASSSRAGGANVLTF.

This clone was found a few times. The chain carries TRBV6-5 and TRBJ1-1; TRBD1 is a possible D gene (5 bases). CDR1 and CDR2 (germline): MNHEY, SVGAGI. The length of the CDR3 is 15 residues. CDR3 sequence (DNA): TGTGCGACAGCCTATGTAGCACGTCGGGGGACTGAAGCTTTCTTT. Its protein product is CATAYVARRGTEAFF.

This clone was detected once. This chain links TRBV10-3 with TRBJ1-2; 10 positions match TRBD1. The CDR3 extends over 15 amino acids. Germline V gene lookup returns CDR1 ENHRY and CDR2 SYGVKD. J lost 2 bases, V lost 8 bases, and 8 bases had no gene match. The CDR3, as DNA: TGTGCCATCCCCGGGACAGGGGCGCCGAACTATGGCTACACCTTC. This gives the protein CAIPGTGAPNYGYTF.

The rearrangement joins TRBV4-3 to TRBJ1-1; maybe TRBD1 (5 bases). The CDR3 contains 16 residues. Germline-derived CDR1 and CDR2 are LGHNA and YSLEER. V was clipped by 0 bases and J by 1 base, with 12 bases between them. CDR3 bases: TGCGCCAGCAGCCAAGATAACGGGGGACCGAACACTGAAGCTTTCTTT. Amino acids: CASSQDNGGPNTEAFF.

This clone was recorded only once. This rearrangement joins TRBV6-4 to TRBJ1-3, with TRBD1 matching over 7 bases. Germline V gene sequence: CDR1 MRHNA, CDR2 SNTAGT. J lost 3 bases, V lost 7 bases, and 6 bases had no gene match. The CDR3 covers 14 residues. The CDR3 reads CASIQGQFGNTIYF. Here the CDR3 DNA reads TGTGCCAGCATCCAGGGACAGTTTGGAAACACCATATATTTT.

In its sample, this clone ranks as medium-sized. The genes are TRBV6-2 or TRBV6-3 and TRBJ2-1, with D possibly matching TRBD2 (6 bases). V lost 4 bases to trimming and J lost 3 bases, with 16 bases between them. From germline, CDR1 is MNHEY and CDR2 SVGEGT. The CDR3 totals 16 residues. CDR3 sequence: CASSSSPAGNYNEQFF. The DNA for the CDR3 is TGTGCCAGCAGTTCGTCTCCGGCGGGGAACTACAATGAGCAGTTCTTC.

This rearrangement joins TRBV28 to TRBJ2-1; 7 bases map to TRBD2. Looked up from germline, CDR1 is MDHEN and CDR2 is SYDVKM. The CDR3 has 15 residues. The V gene end was trimmed by 4 bases and the J gene end by 0 bases; junction bases not matched to a gene: 3. This chain's CDR3 is CASSYSGHSYNEQFF. The CDR3 DNA sequence: TGTGCCAGCAGTTATAGCGGGCACTCCTACAATGAGCAGTTCTTC.

This sequence joins TRBV27 and TRBJ1-5; 10 bases match TRBD1. The length of the CDR3 is 13 residues. The germline CDR1 and CDR2 sequences are MNHEY and SMNVEV (reference sequence). V lost 6 bases and J lost 7; bases outside the gene matches: 3. The CDR3 loop is CASRKDRGQPQHF. The CDR3 DNA reads TGTGCCAGCAGAAAGGACAGGGGGCAGCCCCAGCATTTT.

In this sample, this clone turned up a few times. The chain employs TRBV18 and TRBJ1-1, with unresolved D. Between the trimmed V and J ends, which lost 4 bases and 1 base, there was a span of 13 bases. Germline assignment: CDR1 KGHSH and CDR2 LQKENI. This CDR3 region has 15 residues. The CDR3 DNA reads TGTGCCAGCTCACTGCGAGGGAGCGGGAACACTGAAGCTTTCTTT. Protein sequence: CASSLRGSGNTEAFF.

The genes are TRBV6-1 and TRBJ1-3; no clear D gene. The germline V and J ends were trimmed by 0 bases and 0 bases, with 12 bases remaining between them. The CDR3 length is 17 residues. Germline CDR1 is MNHNS and CDR2 is SASEGT. The CDR3: CASSEAPGSGSGNTIYF. DNA of the CDR3: TGTGCCAGCAGTGAAGCGCCGGGATCGGGCTCTGGAAACACCATATATTTT.

The V gene is TRBV6-5, the J gene TRBJ1-6; no reliable D call. In germline, CDR1 is MNHEY, CDR2 SVGAGI. Trimming cost V 6 bases and J 8 bases, with 14 bases left between them. This CDR3 comprises 14 residues. The CDR3 reads CASSPPDGDSPLHF. CDR3 DNA sequence: TGTGCCAGCAGCCCCCCCGACGGGGATTCACCCCTCCACTTT.

The chain recombines TRBV21-1 with TRBJ2-7; TRBD2 is the table's D call and was not checked against the DNA. TRBV21-1 is termed a pseudogene. The CDR3 is 15 residues long. The CDR3 DNA reads TGTGCCAGCAGCAAATGGCGGGGAAAACCGGGGGAGCAGTACTTC. It encodes CASSKWRGKPGEQYF.

The genes are TRBV27 and TRBJ2-1; 9 nucleotides line up with TRBD1. Germline V gives CDR1 MNHEY, CDR2 SMNVEV (reference sequence). The CDR3 spans 15 residues. J was trimmed by 8 bases and V by 5 bases; bases with no gene match: 10. The CDR3 loop is CASSPSGQGRDEQFF. The CDR3 nucleotides read TGTGCCAGCAGTCCGTCCGGACAGGGGAGGGATGAGCAGTTCTTC.

This rearrangement joins TRBV6-2 or TRBV6-3 to TRBJ1-2, with 7 bases identical to TRBD1. Per germline, CDR1 MNHEY and CDR2 SVGEGT. CDR3 size: 14 residues. V was pared by 2 bases and J by 4 bases, with 4 bases of the junction left unmatched. The CDR3 nucleotides read TGTGCCAGCAGTTACCTGGGACAGCCCTATGGCTACACCTTC. This codes for CASSYLGQPYGYTF.

The chain joins TRBV4-1 to TRBJ2-7; 9 nucleotides align to TRBD1. Germline loops: CDR1 MGHRA, CDR2 YSYEKL. CDR3 length: 15 residues. The J segment lost 5 bases and the V segment lost 1 base, leaving 6 bases of the junction unmatched. The CDR3 sequence is CASSQVRQGGHEQYF. The DNA for the CDR3 is TGCGCCAGCAGCCAAGTCAGACAGGGGGGCCACGAGCAGTACTTC.

J is TRBJ1-1 and V is TRBV12-3 or TRBV12-4; no clear D gene. CDR3 size: 11 residues. V was cut by 6 bases and J by 2 bases, with 4 bases left in between. The DNA for the CDR3 is TGTGCCAGCAGCCGTAACACTGAAGCTTTCTTT. Protein product: CASSRNTEAFF.

This clone was counted many times. The chain couples TRBV4-3 to TRBJ1-6; perhaps TRBD1 as D (6 bases). Germline CDR1 reads LGHNA; CDR2 reads YSLEER. This CDR3 is 13 amino acids long. V was pared by 1 base and J by 14 bases, with 12 bases between. The CDR3 nucleotides are TGCGCCAGCAGCCAAGGTACAGGGAGTTCCCTCCACTTT. Its protein product is CASSQGTGSSLHF.